This entry lists 11 T cell receptor beta chains sequenced from one sample in a study of OX40 agonist ivuxolimab in advanced cancers. Sequenced by immunoSEQ multiplex PCR; TCRdb stores in-frame clones only, minus some. The data show 65,000 to 80,000 clones, around nine tenths seen once. The sample in question was CD4+ or CD8+ T cells sorted from blood, obtained in a trial of the OX40 agonist ivuxolimab. The receptors originated from an adult with an advanced solid tumor such as melanoma, head and neck, liver or kidney cancer.

V is TRBV28 and J is TRBJ2-7; D call uncertain. V lost 5 bases, J lost 2 bases, and 16 bases lay in between. The CDR3 spans 15 residues. From germline, CDR1 is MDHEN and CDR2 SYDVKM. CDR3 sequence (DNA): TGTGCCAGCAGTCTAGGGATGGGCAAACCCTACGAGCAGTACTTC. This codes for CASSLGMGKPYEQYF.

This clone was seen a handful of times. The V call is TRBV7-9, the J call TRBJ2-3; tentatively, D is TRBD1 (6 bases). The CDR3 length is 16 residues. V was trimmed by 2 bases and J by 4 bases, leaving 16 bases between them. CDR1 is SEHNR, CDR2 FQNEAQ, per germline (reference sequence). CDR3 sequence (DNA): TGTGCCAGCAGCTTACTGGCAGGGACAAGTGCAGATACGCAGTATTTT. Translated: CASSLLAGTSADTQYF.

The chain joins TRBV5-1 to TRBJ2-7, with TRBD1 matching 12 bases. The CDR3 extends over 17 amino acids. Germline lookup yields CDR1 SGHRS and CDR2 YFSETQ. After removal of 4 bases from V and 6 bases from J, the junction contained 14 bases not matched to a gene. As DNA, the CDR3 is TGCGCCAGCAGCCGGGGACAGGGGGCGCATATATCTAGCGAGCAGTACTTC. This codes for CASSRGQGAHISSEQYF.

This chain joins TRBV7-3 and TRBJ2-7, with D perhaps matching TRBD1 or TRBD2 (5 bases each). Trimming removed 1 base at V and 6 bases at J, with 19 bases between. Per germline, CDR1 SGHTA and CDR2 FQGTGA. The CDR3 spans 16 residues. The CDR3 coding sequence is TGTGCCAGCAGCTTAAAATCGGGGCTGCTTGGTTTCGAGCAGTACTTC. This codes for CASSLKSGLLGFEQYF.

The gene calls are TRBV7-6 and TRBJ2-3; D call uncertain. This CDR3 is built from 14 residues. Germline V gives CDR1 SGHVS, CDR2 FNYEAQ. Between the trimmed V and J ends, which lost 4 bases and 1 base, there was a span of 9 bases. Here the CDR3 DNA reads TGTGCCAGCAGCTACTCGACACGCACAGATACGCAGTATTTT. The encoded protein is CASSYSTRTDTQYF.

This clone was counted once. This chain connects TRBV2 to TRBJ2-3; D is undetermined. Trimming left V 4 bases short and J 0 bases short, with 11 bases between. Germline V gives CDR1 SNHLY, CDR2 FYNNEI. The CDR3 spans 15 residues. Written as DNA, the CDR3 is TGTGCCAGCAGTGGCCAATTTCCTAGCACAGATACGCAGTATTTT. This codes for CASSGQFPSTDTQYF.

The rearrangement joins TRBV9 to TRBJ2-5, with a possible D match to TRBD1 (5 bases). CDR1 is SGDLS, CDR2 YYNGEE, per germline. This CDR3 spans 15 amino acids. The germline V and J ends were trimmed by 2 bases and 5 bases, with 16 bases remaining between them. CDR3 in DNA: TGTGCCAGCAGCGTGCTCGTAGGGGTGGGTGAGACCCAGTACTTC. It is translated as CASSVLVGVGETQYF. The entire variable domain, with the rest obtained from reference TRBV9 and TRBJ2-5, is as follows: DSGVTQTPKHLITATGQRVTLRCSPRSGDLSVYWYQQSLDQGLQFLIQYYNGEERAKGNILERFSAQQFPDLHSELNLSSLELGDSALYFCASSVLVGVGETQYFGPGTRLLVL.

The rearrangement joins TRBV7-9 to TRBJ1-2, with no clear D. The V end lost 2 bases, the J end lost 5 bases, and 6 bases lay between the germline ends. This CDR3 spans 12 amino acids. Germline CDR1 reads SEHNR; CDR2 reads FQNEAQ (reference sequence). CDR3 sequence (DNA): TGTGCCAGCAGCTTACGGGGTTATGGCTACACCTTC. It encodes CASSLRGYGYTF.

The chain employs TRBV10-3 and TRBJ1-1; the D gene is possibly TRBD1 (5 bases). From germline, CDR1 is ENHRY and CDR2 SYGVKD. This CDR3 spans 14 amino acids. V was clipped by 6 bases and J by 5 bases, with 16 bases between them. Here the CDR3 DNA reads TGTGCCATCAGCCGAGTAGGGGAGTGGACTGAAGCTTTCTTT. The encoded protein is CAISRVGEWTEAFF.

This clone was counted a single time. A read error may account for a junction end that differs from germline. The chain combines TRBV7-2 with TRBJ2-3; D may be TRBD1 (5 bases). Germline assignment: CDR1 SGHTA and CDR2 FQGNSA. This CDR3 comprises 15 residues. This chain's CDR3 is CASGLQRGLTDTQYF. CDR3 DNA: TGTGCCAGCGGCTTACAAAGGGGTCTCACAGATACGCAGTATTTT.

The V gene is TRBV12-5, the J gene TRBJ2-5, with TRBD1 matching 8 bases. Germline V lookup: CDR1 LGHNT, CDR2 FRNRAP. The CDR3 runs to 13 residues. The V segment lost 5 bases and the J segment 4 bases; nucleotides outside the gene matches: 3. As DNA, the CDR3 is TGTGCTAGTGGTACAACAGGGGGAGAGACCCAGTACTTC. The encoded protein is CASGTTGGETQYF.